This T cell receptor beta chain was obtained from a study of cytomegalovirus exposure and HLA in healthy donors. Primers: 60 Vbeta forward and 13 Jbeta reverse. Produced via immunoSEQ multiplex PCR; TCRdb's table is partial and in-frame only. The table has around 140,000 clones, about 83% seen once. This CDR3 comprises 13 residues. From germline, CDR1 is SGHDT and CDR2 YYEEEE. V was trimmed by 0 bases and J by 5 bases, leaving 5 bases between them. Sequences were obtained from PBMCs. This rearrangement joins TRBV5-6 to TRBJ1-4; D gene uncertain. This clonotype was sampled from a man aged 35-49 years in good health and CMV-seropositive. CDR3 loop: CASSLASNEKLFF. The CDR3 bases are TGTGCCAGCAGCTTGGCGTCGAATGAAAAACTGTTTTTT.